This is a list of T cell receptor beta chains from one sample in a study of STAT5B mutations in CD4+ large granular lymphocyte leukemia. Libraries were prepared by immunoSEQ multiplex PCR; TCRdb keeps only in-frame clonotypes and omits some of them. The sample has about 34,000 clones; under 80% are singletons. The material sequenced was CD4+ T cells from blood buffy coats. The receptors derive from a human donor in good health. Each CDR3 is given with its conserved first and last residue. Fields, in order: J gene, clone size, D gene, V gene, CDR3 protein, CDR3 DNA. The D gene is left open where the match is weak. Not all rows give a size; the values are once, few, many and, for expanded clones, a class.

J gene: TRBJ2-3
clone size: once
D gene: NA
V gene: TRBV6-1
CDR3 protein: CASSEAPRDTQYF
CDR3 DNA: TGTGCCAGCAGTGAAGCGCCGCGGGATACGCAGTATTTT

J gene: TRBJ1-2
clone size: NA
D gene: NA
V gene: TRBV4-1
CDR3 protein: CASSQIAGSQIYGYTF
CDR3 DNA: TGCGCCAGCAGCCAGATCGCGGGGTCCCAGATCTATGGCTACACCTTC

J gene: TRBJ1-2
clone size: NA
D gene: NA
V gene: TRBV11-2
CDR3 protein: CASSLLGQGYGYTF
CDR3 DNA: TGTGCCAGCAGCCTATTGGGTCAGGGCTATGGCTACACCTTC

J gene: TRBJ1-6
clone size: NA
D gene: NA
V gene: TRBV1
CDR3 protein: CTSSHPHRGDSYNSPLHF
CDR3 DNA: TGCACCAGCAGCCACCCCCACAGGGGAGACTCCTATAATTCACCCCTCCACTTT

J gene: TRBJ2-7
clone size: NA
D gene: NA
V gene: TRBV10-3
CDR3 protein: CASSGDRSEQYF
CDR3 DNA: TGTGCCTCCTCGGGGGATCGCAGCGAGCAGTACTTC

J gene: TRBJ2-7
clone size: NA
D gene: NA
V gene: TRBV19
CDR3 protein: CASRREVDSYEQYF
CDR3 DNA: TGTGCCAGTAGGAGGGAGGTCGACTCCTACGAGCAGTACTTC

J gene: TRBJ1-2
clone size: NA
D gene: NA
V gene: TRBV6-6
CDR3 protein: CASSYVQPIGYTF
CDR3 DNA: TGTGCCAGCAGTTACGTTCAGCCTATCGGCTACACCTTC

J gene: TRBJ2-3
clone size: NA
D gene: TRBD1
V gene: TRBV5-6
CDR3 protein: CASSTGQGTTDTQYF
CDR3 DNA: TGTGCCAGCAGCACGGGACAGGGGACGACAGATACGCAGTATTTT

J gene: TRBJ2-7
clone size: NA
D gene: TRBD1
V gene: TRBV27
CDR3 protein: CASSLTGTGGKQYF
CDR3 DNA: TGTGCCAGCAGTTTAACCGGGACAGGGGGAAAGCAGTACTTC

J gene: TRBJ2-2
clone size: NA
D gene: NA
V gene: TRBV18
CDR3 protein: CASSPGRDTGELFF
CDR3 DNA: TGTGCCAGCTCACCGGGGAGAGACACCGGGGAGCTGTTTTTT

J gene: TRBJ1-2
clone size: once
D gene: NA
V gene: TRBV5-1
CDR3 protein: CASRRITGTPNYGYTF
CDR3 DNA: TGCGCCAGCAGACGGATTACCGGGACACCTAACTATGGCTACACCTTC

J gene: TRBJ2-7
clone size: NA
D gene: TRBD1
V gene: TRBV29-1
CDR3 protein: CSVRDRATYEQYF
CDR3 DNA: TGCAGCGTCCGGGACAGGGCAACTTACGAGCAGTACTTC

J gene: TRBJ2-7
clone size: NA
D gene: TRBD2
V gene: TRBV29-1
CDR3 protein: CSVTPGGGRRGEQYF
CDR3 DNA: TGCAGCGTAACTCCGGGGGGCGGGAGGAGGGGCGAGCAGTACTTC

J gene: TRBJ1-1
clone size: NA
D gene: NA
V gene: TRBV11-2
CDR3 protein: CASSRGGGATEAFF
CDR3 DNA: TGTGCCAGCAGCCGGGGGGGTGGGGCCACTGAAGCTTTCTTT

J gene: TRBJ2-7
clone size: once
D gene: NA
V gene: TRBV7-9
CDR3 protein: CASSPSGQTYEQYF
CDR3 DNA: TGTGCCAGCAGCCCCTCCGGACAGACGTACGAGCAGTACTTC

J gene: TRBJ2-3
clone size: NA
D gene: NA
V gene: TRBV6-5
CDR3 protein: CASRRGDTQYF
CDR3 DNA: TGTGCCAGCAGAAGGGGAGATACGCAGTATTTT

J gene: TRBJ1-5
clone size: NA
D gene: TRBD1
V gene: TRBV6-1
CDR3 protein: CASSQGVSNQPQHF
CDR3 DNA: TGTGCCAGCAGCCAGGGGGTCAGCAATCAGCCCCAGCATTTT

J gene: TRBJ2-7
clone size: NA
D gene: NA
V gene: TRBV19
CDR3 protein: CASSILGAYEQYF
CDR3 DNA: TGTGCCAGTAGTATACTAGGGGCGTACGAGCAGTACTTC

J gene: TRBJ2-7
clone size: NA
D gene: NA
V gene: TRBV6-1
CDR3 protein: CASGGSGSYEQYF
CDR3 DNA: TGTGCCAGCGGGGGGTCAGGGTCCTACGAGCAGTACTTC

J gene: TRBJ1-6
clone size: NA
D gene: NA
V gene: TRBV7-9
CDR3 protein: CASSLPPSPLHF
CDR3 DNA: TGTGCCAGCAGCTTACCCCCTTCACCCCTCCACTTT

J gene: TRBJ2-7
clone size: NA
D gene: TRBD1
V gene: TRBV6-5
CDR3 protein: CASQLGQGVSYEQYF
CDR3 DNA: TGTGCCAGCCAGCTGGGACAGGGAGTTTCCTACGAGCAGTACTTC

J gene: TRBJ2-1
clone size: few
D gene: TRBD2
V gene: TRBV6-1
CDR3 protein: CASSSLAGASNEQFF
CDR3 DNA: TGTGCCAGCAGCTCCCTAGCGGGGGCCTCAAATGAGCAGTTCTTC

J gene: TRBJ2-2
clone size: NA
D gene: NA
V gene: TRBV9
CDR3 protein: CASSVRWANTGELFF
CDR3 DNA: TGTGCCAGCAGCGTCAGGTGGGCGAACACCGGGGAGCTGTTTTTT

J gene: TRBJ2-2
clone size: NA
D gene: NA
V gene: TRBV19
CDR3 protein: CASSPSARTTGELFF
CDR3 DNA: TGTGCCAGTAGCCCCTCGGCCCGGACCACCGGGGAGCTGTTTTTT

J gene: TRBJ1-3
clone size: NA
D gene: NA
V gene: TRBV6-5
CDR3 protein: CASSRQASSGNTIYF
CDR3 DNA: TGTGCCAGCAGCAGACAGGCGAGCTCTGGAAACACCATATATTTT

J gene: TRBJ2-5
clone size: NA
D gene: NA
V gene: TRBV6-5
CDR3 protein: CASRKRETQYF
CDR3 DNA: TGTGCCAGCAGGAAGCGAGAGACCCAGTACTTC

J gene: TRBJ1-1
clone size: NA
D gene: NA
V gene: TRBV19
CDR3 protein: CASSIGVGSTEAFF
CDR3 DNA: TGTGCCAGTAGTATAGGGGTCGGCTCCACTGAAGCTTTCTTT

J gene: TRBJ2-5
clone size: NA
D gene: NA
V gene: TRBV29-1
CDR3 protein: CSVAFPLQETQYF
CDR3 DNA: TGCAGCGTTGCTTTCCCACTCCAAGAGACCCAGTACTTC

J gene: TRBJ1-4
clone size: once
D gene: NA
V gene: TRBV7-2
CDR3 protein: CASSLAGAATNEKLFF
CDR3 DNA: TGTGCCAGCAGCTTAGCTGGAGCAGCAACTAATGAAAAACTGTTTTTT

J gene: TRBJ1-5
clone size: few
D gene: NA
V gene: TRBV2
CDR3 protein: CASTPDLGNQPQHF
CDR3 DNA: TGTGCCAGCACTCCGGACCTTGGCAATCAGCCCCAGCATTTT

J gene: TRBJ1-4
clone size: NA
D gene: NA
V gene: TRBV30
CDR3 protein: CAWSVGGPNEKLFF
CDR3 DNA: TGTGCCTGGAGTGTAGGGGGGCCCAATGAAAAACTGTTTTTT

J gene: TRBJ2-3
clone size: NA
D gene: NA
V gene: TRBV9
CDR3 protein: CASSVGRGHTDTQYF
CDR3 DNA: TGTGCCAGCAGCGTAGGCAGGGGACACACAGATACGCAGTATTTT

J gene: TRBJ2-3
clone size: NA
D gene: TRBD2
V gene: TRBV29-1
CDR3 protein: CSVAGLARDTQYF
CDR3 DNA: TGCAGCGTAGCGGGACTAGCGAGAGATACGCAGTATTTT

J gene: TRBJ2-7
clone size: NA
D gene: TRBD2
V gene: TRBV2
CDR3 protein: CASSEALGSGRTSGPYSYEQYF
CDR3 DNA: TGTGCCAGCAGTGAAGCGCTAGGTAGCGGGAGAACGTCGGGACCTTACTCCTACGAGCAGTACTTC

J gene: TRBJ2-3
clone size: once
D gene: NA
V gene: TRBV19
CDR3 protein: CASRVADGGTDTQYF
CDR3 DNA: TGTGCCAGTAGGGTAGCGGACGGCGGTACAGATACGCAGTATTTT

J gene: TRBJ2-3
clone size: once
D gene: NA
V gene: TRBV5-1
CDR3 protein: CASSQDTDTQYF
CDR3 DNA: TGCGCCAGCAGCCAAGACACAGATACGCAGTATTTT

J gene: TRBJ2-2
clone size: NA
D gene: NA
V gene: TRBV15
CDR3 protein: CATSRRPGELFF
CDR3 DNA: TGTGCCACCAGCAGACGACCCGGGGAGCTGTTTTTT

J gene: TRBJ1-2
clone size: few
D gene: NA
V gene: TRBV27
CDR3 protein: CASSLKGSLGGYTF
CDR3 DNA: TGTGCCAGCAGTTTAAAGGGATCCCTCGGGGGCTACACCTTC

J gene: TRBJ2-7
clone size: NA
D gene: TRBD2
V gene: TRBV19
CDR3 protein: CASSIRDSGSYEQYF
CDR3 DNA: TGTGCCAGTAGCATACGGGATAGCGGGTCCTACGAGCAGTACTTC

J gene: TRBJ2-7
clone size: NA
D gene: NA
V gene: TRBV5-4
CDR3 protein: CASSLEGGTAYEQYF
CDR3 DNA: TGTGCCAGCAGCTTGGAGGGGGGAACCGCCTACGAGCAGTACTTC

J gene: TRBJ2-7
clone size: NA
D gene: TRBD1
V gene: TRBV29-1
CDR3 protein: CSVAGTGPPGEQYF
CDR3 DNA: TGCAGCGTTGCCGGGACAGGGCCCCCGGGGGAGCAGTACTTC

J gene: TRBJ1-2
clone size: once
D gene: TRBD1
V gene: TRBV9
CDR3 protein: CASSEPLGQPPLYGYTF
CDR3 DNA: TGTGCCAGCAGTGAACCCTTGGGACAGCCTCCTCTCTATGGCTACACCTTC

J gene: TRBJ1-1
clone size: few
D gene: NA
V gene: TRBV9
CDR3 protein: CASSVGQGPMNTEAFF
CDR3 DNA: TGTGCCAGCAGCGTAGGGCAGGGCCCAATGAACACTGAAGCTTTCTTT

J gene: TRBJ1-2
clone size: NA
D gene: TRBD1
V gene: TRBV6-1
CDR3 protein: CASSVEGAHYGYTF
CDR3 DNA: TGTGCCAGCAGTGTGGAGGGGGCACACTATGGCTACACCTTC

J gene: TRBJ1-1
clone size: NA
D gene: TRBD1
V gene: TRBV7-9
CDR3 protein: CASSYGHRGRSTEAFF
CDR3 DNA: TGTGCCAGCAGCTACGGGCACAGGGGGCGGAGTACTGAAGCTTTCTTT

J gene: TRBJ1-1
clone size: NA
D gene: TRBD1
V gene: TRBV9
CDR3 protein: CASSVQDRGITEAFF
CDR3 DNA: TGTGCCAGCAGCGTGCAGGACAGGGGGATCACTGAAGCTTTCTTT

J gene: TRBJ1-2
clone size: few
D gene: TRBD1
V gene: TRBV27
CDR3 protein: CASSIYPQGDYGYTF
CDR3 DNA: TGTGCCAGCAGTATCTACCCACAGGGGGACTATGGCTACACCTTC

J gene: TRBJ1-1
clone size: NA
D gene: NA
V gene: TRBV11-2
CDR3 protein: CASSLDRESEAFF
CDR3 DNA: TGTGCCAGCAGCTTAGATCGGGAAAGTGAAGCTTTCTTT

J gene: TRBJ2-3
clone size: once
D gene: TRBD1
V gene: TRBV9
CDR3 protein: CASSPRQGGTDTQYF
CDR3 DNA: TGTGCCAGCAGCCCCAGACAGGGGGGGACAGATACGCAGTATTTT

J gene: TRBJ2-3
clone size: NA
D gene: NA
V gene: TRBV9
CDR3 protein: CASSPWGGRQDTQYF
CDR3 DNA: TGTGCCAGCAGCCCTTGGGGGGGCCGGCAAGATACGCAGTATTTT

J gene: TRBJ1-5
clone size: NA
D gene: TRBD1
V gene: TRBV6-5
CDR3 protein: CASSRDRVGQPQHF
CDR3 DNA: TGTGCCAGCAGCCGGGACAGGGTTGGGCAGCCCCAGCATTTT

J gene: TRBJ2-7
clone size: NA
D gene: TRBD1
V gene: TRBV27
CDR3 protein: CASSTDRALIRNEQYF
CDR3 DNA: TGTGCCAGCAGTACGGACAGGGCTCTGATAAGGAACGAGCAGTACTTC

J gene: TRBJ2-7
clone size: NA
D gene: TRBD2
V gene: TRBV7-9
CDR3 protein: CASSPNLLAGGAYEQYF
CDR3 DNA: TGTGCCAGCAGCCCCAATTTACTAGCGGGGGGAGCCTACGAGCAGTACTTC

J gene: TRBJ2-7
clone size: NA
D gene: NA
V gene: TRBV5-4
CDR3 protein: CASSPGHIYEQYF
CDR3 DNA: TGTGCCAGCAGCCCCGGACACATCTACGAGCAGTACTTC

J gene: TRBJ2-7
clone size: NA
D gene: TRBD1
V gene: TRBV19
CDR3 protein: CASSIGGTGPIEQYF
CDR3 DNA: TGTGCCAGTAGTATCGGAGGGACAGGTCCGATTGAGCAGTACTTC

J gene: TRBJ1-2
clone size: NA
D gene: NA
V gene: TRBV30
CDR3 protein: CAWRRGAGGYTF
CDR3 DNA: TGTGCCTGGAGGAGGGGCGCGGGCGGCTACACCTTC

J gene: TRBJ1-5
clone size: NA
D gene: NA
V gene: TRBV19
CDR3 protein: CASSLALSNQPQHF
CDR3 DNA: TGTGCCAGTAGTCTCGCGCTCAGCAATCAGCCCCAGCATTTT

J gene: TRBJ2-3
clone size: NA
D gene: NA
V gene: TRBV7-8
CDR3 protein: CASSLRPGTDTQYF
CDR3 DNA: TGTGCCAGCAGCTTAAGGCCGGGGACAGATACGCAGTATTTT

J gene: TRBJ1-1
clone size: few
D gene: NA
V gene: TRBV6-4
CDR3 protein: CASSSFMNTEAFF
CDR3 DNA: TGTGCCAGCAGTTCGTTTATGAACACTGAAGCTTTCTTT

J gene: TRBJ2-7
clone size: NA
D gene: NA
V gene: TRBV6-1
CDR3 protein: CASATGHLSYEQYF
CDR3 DNA: TGTGCCAGTGCTACGGGACACCTCTCCTACGAGCAGTACTTC